The TCR beta chain under discussion was sequenced for a study of spatial heterogeneity in lung cancer. Study-level results: Ubiquitous expanded tumor TCRs showed up in blood more at resection than follow-up.

Via MiXCR, TCRdb re-called the 5' RACE reads, giving one row per CDR3 protein. The data contain 20,000 to 25,000 distinct CDR3 sequences, over 3% of them singletons. Germline V gives CDR1 SGHNT, CDR2 YYREEE (reference sequence). Trimming took 3 bases from V and 4 from J; bases not matched to a gene: 5. CDR3 size: 16 residues. This clonotype occurred a few times. What it binds is unknown. Sample time point: sample taken at primary tumor resection. Whole RNA, which was extracted from tumor, nontumor lung tissue or frozen PBMC, was sequenced without any cell sorting. This chain connects TRBV5-4 to TRBJ2-3; 13 bases fit TRBD2. The sequence came from a female donor with early-stage non-small cell lung cancer. This specimen consisted of PBMCs, obtained at surgery. This CDR3 reads CASSSGLAGEADTQYF. CDR3 nucleotide sequence: TGTGCCAGCAGCTCCGGACTAGCGGGAGAGGCAGATACGCAGTATTTT. The full variable domain, rest sourced from reference TRBV5-4 and TRBJ2-3, is ETGVTQSPTHLIKTRGQQVTLRCSSQSGHNTVSWYQQALGQGPQFIFQYYREEENGRGNFPPRFSGLQFPNYSSELNVNALELDDSALYLCASSSGLAGEADTQYFGPGTRLTVL.